These T cell receptor beta chains were read from a single sample in a study of T cells in Graves' hyperthyroidism and ophthalmopathy. TCRdb reanalysed the multiplex PCR reads using MiXCR and keeps one entry per CDR3 protein. The sample shows 660,000 or so distinct CDR3 sequences, around 20% of them seen only once. Sequenced: blood. These receptor sequences come from a man aged 25-40 years with Graves' ophthalmopathy. The CDR3 runs from the conserved cysteine through the conserved F or W. The order of the fields is J gene, D gene, V gene, clone size, CDR3 protein, CDR3 DNA. The D gene is left open where the match is weak. Clone sizes are given selectively: once, few, many, or a class where the clone is expanded.

>TRBJ2-5|-|TRBV28|many
CASSLGWIGTSPLQETQYF
TGTGCCAGCAGTTTAGGATGGATCGGCACTTCTCCTCTACAAGAGACCCAGTACTTC
>TRBJ1-5|-|TRBV29-1|few
CSVALGSSNQPQHF
TGCAGCGTCGCCCTAGGGTCGAGCAATCAGCCCCAGCATTTT
>TRBJ2-7|-|TRBV6-6|many
CASSYSSGAYEQYF
TGTGCCAGCAGTTACTCGTCGGGGGCCTACGAGCAGTACTTC
>TRBJ2-2|TRBD1|TRBV28|-
CASSPAQGANHGELFF
TGTGCCAGCAGCCCAGCACAGGGGGCGAATCACGGGGAGCTGTTTTTT
>TRBJ2-7|TRBD2|TRBV28|many
CASSQAGGISYEQYF
TGTGCCAGCAGCCAAGCGGGAGGGATCTCCTACGAGCAGTACTTC
>TRBJ2-4|TRBD2|TRBV27|many
CASSQGLAGAAAIQYF
TGTGCCAGCAGTCAGGGACTAGCGGGAGCGGCAGCCATTCAGTACTTC
>TRBJ1-4|-|TRBV12-3/TRBV12-4|many
CASSLLSGEKLFF
TGTGCCAGCAGCCTCCTGAGTGGCGAAAAACTGTTTTTT
>TRBJ2-7|-|TRBV5-1|-
CASTGGTGSYEQYF
TGCGCCAGCACCGGGGGGACAGGCTCCTACGAGCAGTACTTC
>TRBJ2-7|TRBD2|TRBV19|-
CASSIRRTSGKPHYEQYF
TGTGCCAGTAGTATACGCCGGACTAGCGGGAAGCCACACTACGAGCAGTACTTC
>TRBJ2-1|-|TRBV27|-
CASSTRNSRSSYNEQFF
TGTGCCAGCAGTACCCGGAACTCGAGGAGCTCCTACAATGAGCAGTTCTTC
>TRBJ2-2|-|TRBV11-2|many
CASSRIQGPGELFF
TGTGCCAGCAGCCGAATACAGGGTCCCGGGGAGCTGTTTTTT
>TRBJ2-2|TRBD2|TRBV12-3/TRBV12-4|-
CASSPGLAGVGTGELFF
TGTGCCAGCAGCCCGGGACTAGCGGGAGTTGGCACCGGGGAGCTGTTTTTT
>TRBJ1-5|-|TRBV30|many
CAWSVQGGNQPQHF
TGTGCCTGGAGTGTACAGGGAGGGAATCAGCCCCAGCATTTT
>TRBJ1-2|-|TRBV20-1|few
CSISGGRTAALGGYTF
TGCAGTATTTCTGGGGGCCGAACCGCAGCGTTGGGTGGCTACACCTTC
>TRBJ1-1|TRBD1|TRBV28|-
CASSFPRQGEATNTEAFF
TGTGCCAGCAGTTTCCCTCGACAGGGGGAGGCTACGAACACTGAAGCTTTCTTT
>TRBJ2-5|TRBD1|TRBV11-3|many
CASSRQGRETQYF
TGTGCCAGCAGTCGACAGGGTCGGGAGACCCAGTACTTC
>TRBJ2-5|TRBD2|TRBV24-1|-
CATSDSLGGETQYF
TGTGCCACCAGTGATTCTCTGGGGGGGGAGACCCAGTACTTC
>TRBJ1-5|-|TRBV6-5|-
CAGSYQINQPQHF
TGTGCCGGCAGTTATCAGATAAATCAGCCCCAGCATTTT
>TRBJ1-1|-|TRBV28|many
CASSPQKNTEAFF
TGTGCCAGCAGCCCACAAAAGAACACTGAAGCTTTCTTT
>TRBJ2-7|-|TRBV6-1|-
CASSDWGQVYEQYF
TGTGCCAGCAGTGACTGGGGGCAAGTCTACGAGCAGTACTTC
>TRBJ1-1|TRBD1|TRBV4-1|once
CASSQGQGSTEAFF
TGCGCCAGCAGCCAGGGACAGGGGAGCACTGAAGCTTTCTTT
>TRBJ2-7|-|TRBV11-2|-
CASSLAVGSEQYF
TGTGCCAGCAGCTTAGCGGTCGGCAGCGAGCAGTACTTC
>TRBJ2-3|TRBD2|TRBV20-1|-
CSASAGGSPFHTQYF
TGCAGTGCCTCAGCGGGAGGGTCCCCCTTCCATACGCAGTATTTT
>TRBJ2-5|TRBD2|TRBV6-6|-
CASSYSSMGGGETQYF
TGTGCCAGCAGTTACTCGAGTATGGGGGGGGGAGAGACCCAGTACTTC
>TRBJ2-1|TRBD2|TRBV12-3/TRBV12-4|-
CASTLAGDNEQFF
TGTGCCAGCACGCTAGCGGGAGACAATGAGCAGTTCTTC
>TRBJ2-7|-|TRBV27|-
CASSLSLLSSRSSYEQYF
TGTGCCAGCAGTTTATCTCTCCTATCTAGCCGCAGCTCCTACGAGCAGTACTTC
>TRBJ1-2|-|TRBV6-2/TRBV6-3|once
CASNYQGGGGYTF
TGTGCCAGCAATTACCAAGGGGGAGGTGGCTACACCTTC
>TRBJ1-2|-|TRBV5-1|-
CASSLVHRLYGYTF
TGCGCCAGCAGCTTGGTCCACAGGTTGTACGGCTACACCTTC
>TRBJ2-1|TRBD2|TRBV7-6|-
CASSERLAGNNEQFF
TGTGCCAGCAGCGAAAGACTAGCGGGAAACAATGAGCAGTTCTTC
>TRBJ2-1|TRBD1|TRBV5-1|-
CASSLVGTGGNEQLF
TGCGCCAGCAGCTTGGTCGGGACAGGGGGTAATGAGCAGCTCTTC
>TRBJ2-7|-|TRBV28|many
CASSLNPVLAYEQYF
TGTGCCAGCAGTTTGAACCCCGTATTAGCCTACGAGCAGTACTTC
>TRBJ2-5|-|TRBV30|many
CAWSVGVETQYF
TGTGCCTGGAGTGTAGGGGTTGAGACCCAGTACTTC
>TRBJ2-2|TRBD1|TRBV27|few
CASSSRGQGTGELFF
TGTGCCAGCAGTTCCAGGGGGCAGGGCACCGGGGAGCTGTTTTTT